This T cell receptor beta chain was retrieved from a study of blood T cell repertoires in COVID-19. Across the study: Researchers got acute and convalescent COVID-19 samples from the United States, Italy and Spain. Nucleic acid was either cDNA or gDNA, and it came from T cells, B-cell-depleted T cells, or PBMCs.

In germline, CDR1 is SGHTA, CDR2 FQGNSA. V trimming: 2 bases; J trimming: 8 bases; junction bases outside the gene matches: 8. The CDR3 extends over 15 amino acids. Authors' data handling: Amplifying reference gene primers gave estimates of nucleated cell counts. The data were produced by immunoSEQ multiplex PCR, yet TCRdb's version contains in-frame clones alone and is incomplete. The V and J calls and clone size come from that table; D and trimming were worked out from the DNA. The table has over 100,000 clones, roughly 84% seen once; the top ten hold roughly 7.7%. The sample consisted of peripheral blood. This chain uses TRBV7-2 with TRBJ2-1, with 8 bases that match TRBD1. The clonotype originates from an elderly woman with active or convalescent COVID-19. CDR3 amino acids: CASSLRDRFDHEQFF. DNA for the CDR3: TGTGCCAGCAGCTTAAGGGACAGGTTCGATCATGAGCAGTTCTTC.